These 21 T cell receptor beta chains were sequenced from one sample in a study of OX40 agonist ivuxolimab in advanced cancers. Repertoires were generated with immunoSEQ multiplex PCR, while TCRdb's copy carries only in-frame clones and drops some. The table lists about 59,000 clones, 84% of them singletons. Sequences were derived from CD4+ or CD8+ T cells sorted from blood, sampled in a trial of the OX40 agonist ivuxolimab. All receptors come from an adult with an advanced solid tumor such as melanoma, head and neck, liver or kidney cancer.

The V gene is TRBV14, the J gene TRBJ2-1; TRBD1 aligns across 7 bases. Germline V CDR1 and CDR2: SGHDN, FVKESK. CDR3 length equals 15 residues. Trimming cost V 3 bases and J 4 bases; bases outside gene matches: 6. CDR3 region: CASSHTGTAYNEQFF. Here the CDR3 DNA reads TGTGCCAGCAGCCATACCGGGACAGCGTACAATGAGCAGTTCTTC.

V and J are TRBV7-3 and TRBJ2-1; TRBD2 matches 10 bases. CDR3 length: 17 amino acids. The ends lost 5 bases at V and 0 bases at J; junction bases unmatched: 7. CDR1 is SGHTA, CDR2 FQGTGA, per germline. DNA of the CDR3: TGTGCCAGCAGCATTACTAGCGGGGTTAGCTCCTACAATGAGCAGTTCTTC. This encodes CASSITSGVSSYNEQFF.

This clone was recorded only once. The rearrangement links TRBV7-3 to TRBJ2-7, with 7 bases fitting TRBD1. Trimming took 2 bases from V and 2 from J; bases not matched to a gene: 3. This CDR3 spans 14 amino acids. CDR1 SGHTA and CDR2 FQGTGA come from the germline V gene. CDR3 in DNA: TGTGCCAGCAGCTTAGGGGGACAGACCTACGAGCAGTACTTC. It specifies CASSLGGQTYEQYF.

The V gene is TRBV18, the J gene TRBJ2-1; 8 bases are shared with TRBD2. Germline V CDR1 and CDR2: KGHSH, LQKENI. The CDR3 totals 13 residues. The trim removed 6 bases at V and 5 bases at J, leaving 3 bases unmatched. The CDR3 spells CASSPGLDNEQFF. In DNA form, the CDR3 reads TGTGCCAGCTCCCCGGGACTAGACAATGAGCAGTTCTTC.

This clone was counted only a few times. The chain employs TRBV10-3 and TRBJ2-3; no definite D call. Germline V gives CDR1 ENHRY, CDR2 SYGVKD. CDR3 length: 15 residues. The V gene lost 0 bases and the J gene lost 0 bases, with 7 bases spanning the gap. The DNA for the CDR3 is TGTGCCATCAGTGAGTCCCGCGCCAGCACAGATACGCAGTATTTT. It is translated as CAISESRASTDTQYF.

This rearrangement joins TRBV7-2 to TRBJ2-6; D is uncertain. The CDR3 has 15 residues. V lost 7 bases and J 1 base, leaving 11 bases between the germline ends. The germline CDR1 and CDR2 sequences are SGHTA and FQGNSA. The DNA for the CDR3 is TGTGCCAGCACCCTTGTGGGTTCTGGGGCCAACGTCCTGACTTTC. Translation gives CASTLVGSGANVLTF.

In DNA, the CDR3 is TGTGCCAGCTCACCCCAGGGGGCTGTAGAGACCCAGTACTTC. It codes for CASSPQGAVETQYF. The chain uses TRBV18 and TRBJ2-5; TRBD1 agrees at 8 bases. The V and J ends lost 3 bases and 4 bases, in that order; junction bases with no gene match: 4. Germline CDR1 KGHSH, CDR2 LQKENI. The CDR3 is 14 amino acids.

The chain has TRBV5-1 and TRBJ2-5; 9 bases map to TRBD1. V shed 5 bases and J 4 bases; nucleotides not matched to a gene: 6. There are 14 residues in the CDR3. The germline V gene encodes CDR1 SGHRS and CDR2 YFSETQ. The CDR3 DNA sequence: TGCGCCAGCAGAACAGGGGGCGCGGGAGAGACCCAGTACTTC. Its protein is CASRTGGAGETQYF.

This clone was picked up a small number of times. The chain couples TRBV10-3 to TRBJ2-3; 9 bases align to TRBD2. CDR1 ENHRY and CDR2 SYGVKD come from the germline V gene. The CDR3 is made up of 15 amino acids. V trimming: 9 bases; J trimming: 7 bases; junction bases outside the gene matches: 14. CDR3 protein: CAIRGGLAGLYTQYF. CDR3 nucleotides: TGTGCCATACGAGGGGGGCTAGCGGGACTATATACGCAGTATTTT.

CDR3 residues: CASSGGFQETQYF. In nucleotides, the CDR3 is TGTGCCAGCAGTGGAGGCTTCCAAGAGACCCAGTACTTC. The rearrangement uses TRBV2 and TRBJ2-5; D ambiguous. CDR1 is SNHLY, CDR2 FYNNEI, per germline. Trimming stripped 4 bases from V and 1 base from J, with 7 bases between. The CDR3 totals 13 residues.

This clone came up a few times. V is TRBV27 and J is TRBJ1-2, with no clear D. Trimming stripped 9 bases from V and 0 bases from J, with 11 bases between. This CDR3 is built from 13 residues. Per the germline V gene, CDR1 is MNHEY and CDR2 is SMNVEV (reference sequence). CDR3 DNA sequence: TGTGCCAGTAGGGCCCGAGCTAACTATGGCTACACCTTC. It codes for CASRARANYGYTF.

This CDR3 reads CASSREYGELFF. The CDR3 DNA follows: TGCGCCAGCAGCCGAGAATACGGGGAGCTGTTTTTT. The chain uses TRBV4-1 and TRBJ2-2; no clear D gene. The CDR3 is 12 amino acids. Germline V gene data show CDR1 as MGHRA and CDR2 as YSYEKL. Trimming pared 4 bases from V and 7 bases from J, leaving 7 bases between.

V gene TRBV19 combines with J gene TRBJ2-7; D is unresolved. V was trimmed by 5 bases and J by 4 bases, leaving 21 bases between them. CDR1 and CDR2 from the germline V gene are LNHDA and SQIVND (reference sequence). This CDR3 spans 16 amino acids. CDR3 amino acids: CASSGGSLKGRYEQYF. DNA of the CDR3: TGTGCCAGTAGTGGTGGTTCCTTAAAAGGTCGTTACGAGCAGTACTTC.

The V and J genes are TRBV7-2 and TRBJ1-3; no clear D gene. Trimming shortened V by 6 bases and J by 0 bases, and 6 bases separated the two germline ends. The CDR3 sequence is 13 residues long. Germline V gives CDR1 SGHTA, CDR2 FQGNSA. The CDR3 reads CASRANSGNTIYF. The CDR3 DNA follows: TGTGCCAGCAGGGCAAACTCTGGAAACACCATATATTTT.

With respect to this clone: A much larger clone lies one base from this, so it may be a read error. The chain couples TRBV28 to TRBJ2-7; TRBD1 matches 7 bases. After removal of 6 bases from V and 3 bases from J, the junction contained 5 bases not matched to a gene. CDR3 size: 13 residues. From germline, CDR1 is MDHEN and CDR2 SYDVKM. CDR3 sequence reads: CASSPGQYYEQYF. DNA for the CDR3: TGTGCCAGCAGCCCGGGACAGTACTACGAGCAGTACTTC.

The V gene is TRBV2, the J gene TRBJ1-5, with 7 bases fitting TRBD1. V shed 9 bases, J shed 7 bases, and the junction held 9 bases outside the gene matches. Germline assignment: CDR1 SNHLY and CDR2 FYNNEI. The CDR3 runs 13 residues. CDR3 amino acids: CASGEDRSQPQHF. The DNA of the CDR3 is TGTGCCAGTGGGGAGGACAGGTCGCAGCCCCAGCATTTT.

CDR3 sequence reads: CASSLVGDEKLFF. The DNA for the CDR3 is TGTGCCAGCAGCTTAGTAGGGGATGAAAAACTGTTTTTT. The J gene is TRBJ1-4, the V gene TRBV7-2; D perhaps matches TRBD1 (5 bases). CDR3 length: 13 residues. Germline CDR1 is SGHTA and CDR2 is FQGNSA. The V end lost 1 base, the J end lost 6 bases, and 6 bases lay between the germline ends.

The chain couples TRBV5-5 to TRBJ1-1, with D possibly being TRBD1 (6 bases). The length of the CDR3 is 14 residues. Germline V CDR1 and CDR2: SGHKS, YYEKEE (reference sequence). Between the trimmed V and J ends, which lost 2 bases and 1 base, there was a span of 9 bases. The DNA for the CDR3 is TGTGCCAGCAGCTTCCGGACAGCGAACACTGAAGCTTTCTTT. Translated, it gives CASSFRTANTEAFF.

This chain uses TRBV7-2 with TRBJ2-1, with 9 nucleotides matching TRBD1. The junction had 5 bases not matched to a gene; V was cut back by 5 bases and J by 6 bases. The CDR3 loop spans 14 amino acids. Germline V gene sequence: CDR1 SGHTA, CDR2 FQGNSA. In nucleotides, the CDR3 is TGTGCCAGCAGCCGACAGGGGGGGGCCAATGAGCAGTTCTTC. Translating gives CASSRQGGANEQFF.

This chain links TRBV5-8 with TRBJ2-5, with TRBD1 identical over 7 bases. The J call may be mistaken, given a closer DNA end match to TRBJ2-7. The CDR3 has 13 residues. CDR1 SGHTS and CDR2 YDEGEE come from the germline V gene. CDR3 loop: CASSPTGTYEQYF. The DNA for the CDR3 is TGTGCCAGCAGTCCGACAGGGACCTACGAGCAGTACTTC.

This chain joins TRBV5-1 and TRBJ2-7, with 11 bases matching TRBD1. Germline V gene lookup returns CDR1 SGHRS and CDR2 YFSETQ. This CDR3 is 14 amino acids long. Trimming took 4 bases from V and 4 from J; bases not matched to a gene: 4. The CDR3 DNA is TGCGCCAGCAGCCCGGGACAGGGGGTTTACGAGCAGTACTTC. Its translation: CASSPGQGVYEQYF. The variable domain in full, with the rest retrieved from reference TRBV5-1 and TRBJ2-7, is KAGVTQTPRYLIKTRGQQVTLSCSPISGHRSVSWYQQTPGQGLQFLFEYFSETQRNKGNFPGRFSGRQFSNSRSEMNVSTLELGDSALYLCASSPGQGVYEQYFGPGTRLTVT.